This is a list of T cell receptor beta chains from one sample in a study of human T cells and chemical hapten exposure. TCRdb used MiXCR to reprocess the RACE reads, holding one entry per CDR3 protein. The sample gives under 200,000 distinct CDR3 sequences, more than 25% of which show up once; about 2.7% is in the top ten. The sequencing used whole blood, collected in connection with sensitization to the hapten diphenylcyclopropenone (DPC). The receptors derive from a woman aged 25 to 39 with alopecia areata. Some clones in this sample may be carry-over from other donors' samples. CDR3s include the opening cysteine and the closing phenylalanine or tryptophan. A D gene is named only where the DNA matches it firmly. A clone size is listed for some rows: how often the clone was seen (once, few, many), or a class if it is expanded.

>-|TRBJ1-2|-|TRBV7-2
CASSFGGGLTNYGYTF
TGTGCCAGCAGCTTCGGCGGAGGACTTACTAACTATGGCTACACCTTC
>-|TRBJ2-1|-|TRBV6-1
CASSALTLPTNNEQFF
TGTGCCAGCAGCGCATTAACATTGCCGACGAACAATGAGCAGTTCTTC
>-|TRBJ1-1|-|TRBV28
CATRRGDNTEAFF
TGTGCCACCCGGAGAGGGGATAACACTGAAGCTTTCTTT
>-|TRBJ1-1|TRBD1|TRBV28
CASSAYGQGRAFF
TGTGCCAGCAGTGCCTACGGACAGGGGCGTGCTTTCTTT
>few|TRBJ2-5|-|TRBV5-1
CASSLYGGLETQYF
TGCGCCAGCAGCTTGTATGGAGGATTGGAGACCCAGTACTTC
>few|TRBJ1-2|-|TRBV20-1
CSARSGANYGYTF
TGCAGTGCTAGGTCGGGAGCTAACTATGGCTACACCTTC
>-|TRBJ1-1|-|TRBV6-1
CASSEELFTEAFF
TGTGCCAGCAGTGAGGAGTTGTTCACTGAAGCTTTCTTT
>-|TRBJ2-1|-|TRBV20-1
CSARIDTGELNEQFF
TGCAGTGCTAGAATCGATACGGGCGAGCTCAATGAGCAGTTCTTC
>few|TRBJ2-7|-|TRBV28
CATDRRGEQYF
TGTGCCACAGACCGTCGTGGTGAGCAGTACTTC
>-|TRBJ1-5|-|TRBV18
CASSEDGTDNQPQHF
TGTGCCAGCTCAGAAGACGGGACTGATAATCAGCCCCAGCATTTT
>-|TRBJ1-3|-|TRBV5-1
CASSLAGGISGNTIYF
TGCGCCAGCAGCTTGGCGGGGGGGATTTCTGGAAACACCATATATTTT
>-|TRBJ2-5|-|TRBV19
CASSWGRGETQYF
TGTGCCAGTAGTTGGGGGCGCGGAGAGACCCAGTACTTC
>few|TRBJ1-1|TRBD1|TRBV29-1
CSVEPGTANTEAFF
TGCAGCGTTGAACCCGGGACAGCCAACACTGAAGCTTTCTTT
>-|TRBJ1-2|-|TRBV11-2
CASSLPQKGPNYGYTF
TGTGCCAGCAGCTTGCCGCAAAAGGGACCGAACTATGGCTACACCTTC
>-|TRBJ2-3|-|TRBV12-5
CASGLVSRVRDTQYF
TGTGCTAGTGGTTTGGTATCAAGGGTGAGAGATACGCAGTATTTT
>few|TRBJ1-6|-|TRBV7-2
CASSHQTDYNSPLHF
TGTGCCAGCAGCCACCAGACGGACTATAATTCACCCCTCCACTTT
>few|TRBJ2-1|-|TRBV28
CASSLFSSGGTREQFF
TGTGCCAGCAGTTTGTTTTCCAGCGGAGGGACACGCGAGCAGTTCTTC
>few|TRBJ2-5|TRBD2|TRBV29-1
CSVFGGAGETQYF
TGCAGCGTTTTCGGGGGGGCGGGCGAGACCCAGTACTTC